This T cell receptor beta chain appears in the sequencing data of a study of cytomegalovirus exposure and HLA in healthy donors. Study results and limitations: Because they were indistinguishable, some V segments, including TRBV6-2 and TRBV6-3, were excluded. Later analysis revealed greater clonal expansion in HLA-associated TCR beta chains than in equally common others. TCR beta sequences numbering around 15,000 were associated with HLA alleles at 0.05 false discovery rate in a later analysis.

13 Jbeta primers and 60 Vbeta primers were used for the PCR. The table came from immunoSEQ multiplex PCR; TCRdb's copy has only in-frame clones and leaves some out. The sample totals 50,000 to 60,000 clones. A remark on this clone: Antigen: not known.

Deletions cut 3 bases from V and 5 bases from J, with 13 bases between. Germline V gene sequence: CDR1 LNHDA, CDR2 SQIVND (reference sequence). The CDR3 covers 14 residues. V is TRBV19 and J is TRBJ1-2; D is unresolved. The sequenced sample consisted of PBMCs. The origin of this receptor is a male donor in good health and CMV-seronegative. CDR3 residues: CASSIKLGEYGYTF. CDR3 nucleotide sequence: TGTGCCAGTAGTATTAAATTGGGAGAATATGGCTACACCTTC.